This T cell receptor (beta chain) was retrieved from a study of T cells after yellow fever vaccination. Study-wide results and caveats: Reappearing after the booster were most of the clones from primary vaccination (roughly 95% CD4, 85% to 90% CD8).

The authors made TCR cDNA by 5'RACE template switching, adding a universal primer site and UMIs. TCRdb called the 5' RACE reads again in MiXCR, with one record for every CDR3 protein. Among 230,000 or so distinct CDR3 sequences, 3.6% were seen once, and the ten largest hold approximately 18%. This clonotype was picked up many times. Antigen: not known. CDR1 is SGHTA and CDR2 is FQGNSA in the germline V gene. J was trimmed by 4 bases and V by 4 bases; bases with no gene match: 7. This CDR3 spans 15 amino acids. V and J are TRBV7-2 and TRBJ2-1, with 7 positions matching TRBD2. Source: PBMCs, taken 15 days after the yellow fever booster vaccination. The TCR comes from a man in his late teens or twenties who received the YFV17D yellow fever vaccine. CDR3 nucleotides: TGTGCCAGCAGCTCCCTGGGGCGGGGGTACAATGAGCAGTTCTTC. As protein: CASSSLGRGYNEQFF.